The 11 T cell receptor beta chains reported below all come from one sample, sequenced in a study of B cell selection in AIRE deficiency. Regulatory T cells were sorted as CD4+CD25hiCD127low/negative cells. Repertoires were generated with immunoSEQ multiplex PCR, while TCRdb's copy carries only in-frame clones and drops some. Of over 15,000 clones listed, approximately 94% are singletons. Sequencing input: CD4+CD25+ Tregs sorted from PBMCs. Source of these receptors: a human donor in good health.

The chain recombines TRBV5-4 with TRBJ2-3, with 11 bases fitting TRBD2. This CDR3 contains 13 residues. The V gene end was trimmed by 2 bases and the J gene end by 8 bases; junction bases not matched to a gene: 1. Germline V gene lookup returns CDR1 SGHNT and CDR2 YYREEE (reference sequence). CDR3 in DNA: TGTGCCAGCAGCTTAACTAGCGGGGGTACGCAGTATTTT. It translates to CASSLTSGGTQYF.

The genes are TRBV5-1 and TRBJ1-2, with TRBD1 matching over 7 bases. Losses at the gene ends were 3 bases for V and 4 bases for J; bases not matched to a gene: 9. The CDR3 is made up of 15 amino acids. Germline lookup yields CDR1 SGHRS and CDR2 YFSETQ. The CDR3 DNA reads as TGCGCCAGCAGCTCTTCAACCGGGACAGCCTATGGCTACACCTTC. Its protein is CASSSSTGTAYGYTF.

The rearrangement joins TRBV7-9 to TRBJ2-1, with D possibly being TRBD2 (5 bases). The CDR3 is 12 residues long. Germline CDR1 reads SEHNR; CDR2 reads FQNEAQ (reference sequence). V lost 1 base, J lost 15 bases, and 13 bases lay in between. CDR3 bases: TGTGCCAGCAGCTTAGGTGCGGGTGGAGTGTTCTTC. Protein sequence: CASSLGAGGVFF.

The chain joins TRBV27 to TRBJ1-1; the D is unclear. V lost 3 bases to trimming and J lost 6 bases, with 14 bases between them. There are 14 residues in the CDR3. Germline CDR1 and CDR2: MNHEY and SMNVEV (reference sequence). The CDR3 region has the DNA TGTGCCAGCAGTTTCTGGGCCTCAAGGGCTGAAGCTTTCTTT. It translates to CASSFWASRAEAFF.

CDR3 loop: CASGGGSTDTQYF. The CDR3 DNA follows: TGTGCCAGCGGAGGCGGGAGCACAGATACGCAGTATTTT. The chain joins TRBV5-5 to TRBJ2-3; D perhaps matches TRBD2 (5 bases). The V end lost 7 bases, the J end lost 0 bases, and 9 bases lay between the germline ends. The germline V gene encodes CDR1 SGHKS and CDR2 YYEKEE (reference sequence). This CDR3 has 13 amino acids.

The V and J genes are TRBV27 and TRBJ2-7; D might be TRBD1 or TRBD2, each matching 6 bases. Trimming removed 5 bases at V and 9 bases at J, with 17 bases between. The CDR3 sequence is 13 residues long. In germline, CDR1 is MNHEY, CDR2 SMNVEV (reference sequence). The CDR3 DNA reads TGTGCCAGCAGTATAATGGGGGGCTCCCTGCAGTACTTC. This translates into CASSIMGGSLQYF.

J is TRBJ2-2 and V is TRBV27, with TRBD2 identical over 15 bases. Germline assignment: CDR1 MNHEY and CDR2 SMNVEV (reference sequence). The CDR3 is 18 amino acids. J lost 4 bases, V lost 4 bases, and 7 bases had no gene match. CDR3 sequence (DNA): TGTGCCAGCAGTTGGAGGACTAGCGGGAGGGAAGGCACCGGGGAGCTGTTTTTT. Its translation: CASSWRTSGREGTGELFF.

V usage is TRBV7-2 and J usage is TRBJ2-1, with D possibly matching TRBD2 (5 bases). In germline, CDR1 is SGHTA, CDR2 FQGNSA. The CDR3 contains 15 residues. Trimming cost V 2 bases and J 3 bases, with 11 bases left between them. This chain's CDR3 is CASSLYRGVYNEQFF. In DNA, the CDR3 is TGTGCCAGCAGCTTATACCGGGGAGTCTACAATGAGCAGTTCTTC.

The chain links TRBV19 to TRBJ1-1, with 10 nucleotides matching TRBD1. The germline CDR1 and CDR2 sequences are LNHDA and SQIVND (reference sequence). V lost 1 base to trimming and J lost 5 bases; unmatched junction nucleotides: 10. The length of the CDR3 is 17 residues. This chain's CDR3 is CASSIGTGGLRGTEAFF. In nucleotides, the CDR3 is TGTGCCAGTAGTATAGGGACAGGGGGGTTGAGGGGAACTGAAGCTTTCTTT.

The gene calls are TRBV6-5 and TRBJ2-7; D might be TRBD1 (5 bases). The V gene lost 4 bases and the J gene lost 5 bases, with 12 bases spanning the gap. Germline V gives CDR1 MNHEY, CDR2 SVGAGI. This CDR3 is built from 13 residues. CDR3 region: CASSLGHVHEQYF. The CDR3 DNA is TGTGCCAGCAGTTTAGGACACGTCCACGAGCAGTACTTC.

The chain links TRBV5-1 to TRBJ2-1; D tentatively reads TRBD1 or TRBD2 (6 bases each). The CDR3 totals 15 residues. Trimming shortened V by 4 bases and J by 10 bases, and 21 bases separated the two germline ends. Germline-derived CDR1 and CDR2 are SGHRS and YFSETQ. The CDR3 DNA is TGCGCCAGCAGCCGTCCGGGACTTGGGGGCGGGGAGCAGTTCTTC. Amino acids: CASSRPGLGGGEQFF. Full variable domain (rest looked up from reference TRBV5-1 and TRBJ2-1): KAGVTQTPRYLIKTRGQQVTLSCSPISGHRSVSWYQQTPGQGLQFLFEYFSETQRNKGNFPGRFSGRQFSNSRSEMNVSTLELGDSALYLCASSRPGLGGGEQFFGPGTRLTVL.